The rows below give T cell receptor beta chains drawn from one sample of a study of blood T cell repertoires in COVID-19. The protocol was immunoSEQ multiplex PCR, while the TCRdb copy is restricted to in-frame clones and leaves out a portion. This repertoire shows about 90,000 clones, 65% to 90% found once; its top ten account for roughly 1.2%. Sequenced material: peripheral blood. The receptors come from a man of 80 years or more with active or convalescent COVID-19. CDR3s include the opening cysteine and the closing phenylalanine or tryptophan. The D gene is left open where the match is weak. Clone size, where shown, is once, few, many, or a class for clones that have expanded.

d_call: TRBD2; v_call: TRBV5-6; clone_size: NA; j_call: TRBJ2-1; cdr3_nt: TGTGCCAGCAGAAGGGGAGGGTCCTACAATGAGCAGTTCTTC; cdr3_aa: CASRRGGSYNEQFF
d_call: TRBD2; v_call: TRBV10-3; clone_size: many; j_call: TRBJ2-7; cdr3_nt: TGTGCCATCAGTGAGTCGATGGTGTCTAGCGGGAGGGCCTACGAGCAGTACTTC; cdr3_aa: CAISESMVSSGRAYEQYF
d_call: NA; v_call: TRBV7-2; clone_size: NA; j_call: TRBJ1-5; cdr3_nt: TGTGCCAGCAGCTTCGGTGATCAGCCCCAGCATTTT; cdr3_aa: CASSFGDQPQHF
d_call: NA; v_call: TRBV12-3/TRBV12-4; clone_size: NA; j_call: TRBJ1-1; cdr3_nt: TGTGCCAGCACCGACTACCTGAACACTGAAGCTTTCTTT; cdr3_aa: CASTDYLNTEAFF
d_call: TRBD1; v_call: TRBV18; clone_size: few; j_call: TRBJ1-2; cdr3_nt: TGTGCCAGCTCATCCGACAGGGCGCCATATGGCTACACCTTC; cdr3_aa: CASSSDRAPYGYTF
d_call: NA; v_call: TRBV12-3/TRBV12-4; clone_size: NA; j_call: TRBJ1-2; cdr3_nt: TGTGCCAGCAGTTTGAGGGAGGGCTATGGCTACACCTTC; cdr3_aa: CASSLREGYGYTF
d_call: TRBD1; v_call: TRBV5-1; clone_size: NA; j_call: TRBJ1-2; cdr3_nt: TGCGCCAGCAGCTTGGTACAGGGGGTTAATGGCTACACCTTC; cdr3_aa: CASSLVQGVNGYTF
d_call: TRBD1; v_call: TRBV3-1/TRBV3-2; clone_size: NA; j_call: TRBJ2-7; cdr3_nt: TGTGCCAGCAGCCAAGATAGGGGACAGAACTACGAGCAGTACTTC; cdr3_aa: CASSQDRGQNYEQYF
d_call: NA; v_call: TRBV7-8; clone_size: NA; j_call: TRBJ1-2; cdr3_nt: TGTGCCAGCAGCTTAGCAGACAGCGACTATGGCTACACCTTC; cdr3_aa: CASSLADSDYGYTF
d_call: NA; v_call: TRBV7-2; clone_size: NA; j_call: TRBJ1-5; cdr3_nt: TGTGCCAGCAGCCCGACAGCCTATAGCAATCAGCCCCAGCATTTT; cdr3_aa: CASSPTAYSNQPQHF
d_call: NA; v_call: TRBV4-1; clone_size: NA; j_call: TRBJ1-2; cdr3_nt: TGCGCCAGCAGCCAAGGGGGCCGGTTTTTCTATGGCTACACCTTC; cdr3_aa: CASSQGGRFFYGYTF
d_call: TRBD1; v_call: TRBV5-1; clone_size: NA; j_call: TRBJ2-5; cdr3_nt: TGCGCCAGCAGCATTCCGGGACAGGGACAAGAGACCCAGTACTTC; cdr3_aa: CASSIPGQGQETQYF
d_call: NA; v_call: TRBV6-5; clone_size: NA; j_call: TRBJ2-2; cdr3_nt: TGTGCCAGCAGTACCGGGGGGCAAGGCGGGGAGCTGTTTTTT; cdr3_aa: CASSTGGQGGELFF